These 12 T cell receptor beta chains share one sample of origin, sequenced in a study of circulating CD8 cells and anti-PD-1 response in melanoma. TCR libraries were prepared from approximately 15 ng of total RNA with the QIAseq Immune Repertoire TCR panel. MiXCR was run by TCRdb on the reads, yielding one entry per CDR3 protein. The data show fewer than 450 distinct CDR3 sequences, approximately 8.9% seen once. Sorting of live CD3+CD8+TCRalphabeta+ cells by PD-1 and/or TIGIT gave four subsets. The sequenced sample was CD8+ T cells from PBMCs, obtained at baseline or after one month of anti-PD-1 therapy (not recorded which). All receptors derive from a human donor with melanoma.

CDR3 region: CASCLGDTQYF. The DNA for the CDR3 is TGTGCCAGCTGCTTGGGGGATACGCAGTATTTT. This rearrangement joins TRBV28 to TRBJ2-3, with D unclear. This CDR3 has 11 amino acids. From germline, CDR1 is MDHEN and CDR2 SYDVKM. The V end was cut by 8 bases, the J end by 6 bases, with 9 bases between. The whole variable domain, filled in from reference TRBV28 and TRBJ2-3, reads DVKVTQSSRYLVKRTGEKVFLECVQDMDHENMFWYRQDPGLGLRLIYFSYDVKMKEKGDIPEGYSVSREKKERFSLILESASTNQTSMYLCASCLGDTQYFGPGTRLTVL.

Relative to its sample, this clonotype is medium-sized. V usage is TRBV4-3 and J usage is TRBJ2-7; TRBD2 might be the D (5 bases). This CDR3 has 14 amino acids. Germline values: CDR1 LGHNA, CDR2 YSLEER. The V and J ends lost 0 bases and 3 bases respectively, with 9 bases between them. For the CDR3, the DNA is TGCGCCAGCAGCCAAGATCAACGGGGCTACGAGCAGTACTTC. As protein: CASSQDQRGYEQYF.

By share, this clonotype counts as medium-sized. The gene calls are TRBV19 and TRBJ2-1, with D possibly being TRBD1 (5 bases). Germline CDR1 is LNHDA and CDR2 is SQIVND (reference sequence). With 6 bases removed from V and 9 bases from J, the gap between germline ends came to 9 bases. The CDR3 runs to 11 residues. CDR3 protein: CASRWGGEQFF. Here the CDR3 DNA reads TGTGCCAGTAGGTGGGGCGGTGAGCAGTTCTTC.

A remark on this clonotype: A much larger clonotype is one base distant, so this may be a read error. This chain connects TRBV28 to TRBJ2-7; D uncertain. CDR3 length: 12 residues. The germline V gene encodes CDR1 MDHEN and CDR2 SYDVKM. V lost 10 bases and J 1 base, leaving 11 bases between the germline ends. The CDR3 coding sequence is TGTGCCACATCGGAAGGGTCCTACGAGCAGTACTTC. This gives the protein CATSEGSYEQYF.

This clonotype is categorized as medium-sized. The chain has TRBV19 and TRBJ2-2, with D possibly matching TRBD2 (6 bases). Trimming removed 5 bases from V and 5 bases from J, with 15 bases in between. The CDR3 consists of 15 residues. Germline CDR1 reads LNHDA; CDR2 reads SQIVND (reference sequence). The CDR3 region is CASSLSGRGTGELFF. CDR3 DNA sequence: TGTGCCAGTAGTCTCTCGGGCCGGGGGACCGGGGAGCTGTTTTTT.

This clonotype counts as large. The chain couples TRBV7-2 to TRBJ2-1; 8 bases fit TRBD2. J lost 4 bases, V lost 4 bases, and 9 bases had no gene match. The CDR3 covers 16 residues. Germline CDR1 SGHTA, CDR2 FQGNSA. CDR3 in amino acids: CASSYDLRGVYNEQFF. In nucleotides, the CDR3 is TGTGCCAGCAGCTACGACTTGCGGGGGGTATACAATGAGCAGTTCTTC.

This clonotype counts as medium-sized. V usage is TRBV12-3 or TRBV12-4 and J usage is TRBJ2-7, with a tentative D call TRBD2 (6 bases). CDR3 size: 17 residues. V was trimmed by 6 bases and J by 3 bases, leaving 24 bases between them. DNA of the CDR3: TGTGCCAGCAGCCCAGACAACGGGGGAATAAGAGGCTACGAGCAGTACTTC. Its translation: CASSPDNGGIRGYEQYF.

Within the sample, this clonotype is medium-sized. The chain employs TRBV7-9 and TRBJ2-7; D assignment may be TRBD1 or TRBD2 (5 bases each). The V gene's germline CDR1 is SEHNR and CDR2 FQNEAQ (reference sequence). The CDR3 spans 15 residues. V lost 6 bases to trimming and J lost 0 bases, with 15 bases between them. CDR3 loop: CASRPPGTVSYEQYF. For the CDR3, the DNA is TGTGCCAGCAGACCCCCCGGGACGGTCTCCTACGAGCAGTACTTC.

This clonotype is large in the sample. The rearrangement links TRBV27 to TRBJ2-5; D not certain. Germline assignment: CDR1 MNHEY and CDR2 SMNVEV (reference sequence). There are 15 residues in the CDR3. The germline V and J ends were trimmed by 0 bases and 1 base, with 9 bases remaining between them. The CDR3: CASSLSNAAQETQYF. CDR3 in DNA: TGTGCCAGCAGTTTATCGAACGCGGCCCAAGAGACCCAGTACTTC.

As to this clonotype: This may be a read error, as it is one base from a much larger clone. The chain recombines TRBV27 with TRBJ2-2, with a possible D match to TRBD1 (6 bases). This CDR3 is 14 amino acids long. CDR1 is MNHEY, CDR2 SMNVEV, per germline (reference sequence). For the CDR3, the DNA is TGTGCCCGCAGTTTATTACAGGGTTCCGGGGAGCTGTTTTTT. Protein: CARSLLQGSGELFF.

This clonotype is termed large. The genes are TRBV27 and TRBJ2-7, with D perhaps TRBD1 (5 bases). V lost 0 bases and J 2 bases, leaving 8 bases between the germline ends. The CDR3 contains 14 residues. CDR1 and CDR2 from the germline V gene are MNHEY and SMNVEV (reference sequence). The CDR3 reads CASSLSQGTYEQYF. CDR3 bases: TGTGCCAGCAGTTTATCCCAGGGTACCTACGAGCAGTACTTC.

By share, this clonotype ranks as medium-sized. The chain links TRBV10-3 to TRBJ2-7, with D possibly TRBD2 on 12 matching bases. Trimming cost V 5 bases and J 3 bases, with 38 bases left between them. The CDR3 runs to 22 residues. Germline-derived CDR1 and CDR2 are ENHRY and SYGVKD. The CDR3 DNA reads TGTGCCATCAGTCCGGGCGAAGGGACAGGGGGGACTAGCGGGCAGTTTCACTACGAGCAGTACTTC. This codes for CAISPGEGTGGTSGQFHYEQYF.